This T cell receptor beta chain was obtained from a study of cytomegalovirus exposure and HLA in healthy donors. Study-wide results and limits: Sequencing probably produced one cluster of sequence variants that were highly shared. Some TCR beta chains (roughly 150 of them) were listed as cytomegalovirus-associated.

The germline CDR1 and CDR2 sequences are SNHLY and FYNNEI. Trimming pared 7 bases from V and 5 bases from J, leaving 11 bases between. This CDR3 contains 12 residues. This clone was counted only a few times. What it binds is not known. The primer mix had 60 Vbeta and 13 Jbeta primers. Profiled with immunoSEQ multiplex PCR; TCRdb holds only in-frame clones, not every one. The repertoire holds roughly 120,000 clones, with around 81% as singletons. The sequence derives from a woman under 40 in good health and CMV-seronegative. Sequencing input: PBMCs. The V call is TRBV2, the J call TRBJ1-1, with TRBD1 as a possible D gene (5 bases). In DNA, the CDR3 is TGTGCCAGCAATGGGGCAGGGACTGAAGCTTTCTTT. It specifies CASNGAGTEAFF.